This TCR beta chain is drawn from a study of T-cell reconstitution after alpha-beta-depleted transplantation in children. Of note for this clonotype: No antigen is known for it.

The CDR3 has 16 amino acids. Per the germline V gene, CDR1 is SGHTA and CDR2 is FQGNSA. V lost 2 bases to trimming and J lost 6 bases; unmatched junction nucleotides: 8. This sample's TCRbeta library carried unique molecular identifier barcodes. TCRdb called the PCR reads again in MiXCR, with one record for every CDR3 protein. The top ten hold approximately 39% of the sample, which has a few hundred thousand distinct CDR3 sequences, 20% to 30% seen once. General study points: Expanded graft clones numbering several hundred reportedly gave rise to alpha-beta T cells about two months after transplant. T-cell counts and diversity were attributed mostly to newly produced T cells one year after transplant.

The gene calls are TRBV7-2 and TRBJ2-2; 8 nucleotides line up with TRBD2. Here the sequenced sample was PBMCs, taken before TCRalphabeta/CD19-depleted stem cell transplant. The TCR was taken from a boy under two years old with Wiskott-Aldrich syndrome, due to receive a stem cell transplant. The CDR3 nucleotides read TGTGCCAGCAGCTTACGAAGCGGGAGTGGGTCCGGGGAGCTGTTTTTT. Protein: CASSLRSGSGSGELFF.